This paragraph reports one T cell receptor beta chain. What it binds is not known. This CDR3 is 14 amino acids long. V gave up 2 bases and J gave up 8 bases, with 15 bases separating them. CDR1 LNHNV and CDR2 YYDKDF come from the germline V gene (reference sequence). This record comes from a study of post-analysis software for immune sequencing data. TCR beta cDNA libraries had unique molecular identifiers. TCRdb reprocessed the PCR reads with MiXCR, giving one entry per CDR3 protein. The sample yields under 900,000 distinct CDR3 sequences, around 50% seen once. Study results and limitations: About 5 TRBV segments occurring more often in patients than controls included TRBV5-6, TRBV5-1 and TRBV20-1.

The sequence was collected from a girl aged 5 to 17 with multiple sclerosis. Sequenced input: blood. V and J are TRBV15 and TRBJ1-2, with no clear D. The CDR3 reads CATSRKNPGEGYTF. DNA for the CDR3: TGTGCCACCAGCAGAAAAAACCCCGGGGAAGGCTACACCTTC.